Reported below is one T cell receptor (beta chain). What it recognizes is unknown. The CDR3 is 13 residues long. Germline V gives CDR1 DFQATT, CDR2 SNEGSKA (reference sequence). The data were taken from a study of monozygotic twins with inflammatory bowel disease. Template switching incorporated UMIs with a 6-nucleotide sample barcode. TCRdb re-called the 5' RACE reads and catalogs CDR3 proteins one per entry, DNA excluded. The ten top clones account for approximately 1.6%, within a sample of some 200,000 distinct CDR3 sequences. Whole-study findings and limits: Between concordant and discordant twins, repertoire similarity failed to differ, a result that limited power may explain. Among patients, repertoires may have gained variability from differing immunosuppressive treatments.

This TCR came from a human donor with ulcerative colitis or Crohn's disease, or a healthy co-twin of an affected twin (not recorded which). This chain uses TRBV20-1 with TRBJ2-3. Sequenced: blood. The CDR3 here is CSARWTVSDTQYF.